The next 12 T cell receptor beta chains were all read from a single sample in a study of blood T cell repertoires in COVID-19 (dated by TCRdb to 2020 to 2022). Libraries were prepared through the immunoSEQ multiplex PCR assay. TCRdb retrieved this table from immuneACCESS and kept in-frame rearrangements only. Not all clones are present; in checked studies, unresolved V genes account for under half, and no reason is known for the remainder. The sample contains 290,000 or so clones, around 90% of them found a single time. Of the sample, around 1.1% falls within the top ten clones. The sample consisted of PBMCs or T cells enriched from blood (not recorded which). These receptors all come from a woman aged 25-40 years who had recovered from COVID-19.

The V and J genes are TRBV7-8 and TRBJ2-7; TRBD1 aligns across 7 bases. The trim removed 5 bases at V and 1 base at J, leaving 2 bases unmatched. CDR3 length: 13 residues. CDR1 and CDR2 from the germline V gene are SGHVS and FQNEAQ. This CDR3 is CASSPGQSYEQYF. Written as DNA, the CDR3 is TGTGCCAGCAGCCCGGGACAGTCCTACGAGCAGTACTTC.

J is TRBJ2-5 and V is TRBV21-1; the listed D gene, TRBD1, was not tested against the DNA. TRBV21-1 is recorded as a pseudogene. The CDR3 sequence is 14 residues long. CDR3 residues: CASSKPCSQETQYF. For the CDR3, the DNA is TGTGCCAGCAGCAAACCTTGCAGCCAAGAGACCCAGTACTTC.

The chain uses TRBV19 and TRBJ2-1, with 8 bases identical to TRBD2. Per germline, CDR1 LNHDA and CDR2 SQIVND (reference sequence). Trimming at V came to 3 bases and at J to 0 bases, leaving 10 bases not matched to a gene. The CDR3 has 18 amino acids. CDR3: CASSIGLLAVLSYNEQFF. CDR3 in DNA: TGTGCCAGTAGTATTGGGTTACTAGCGGTCCTCTCCTACAATGAGCAGTTCTTC.

CDR3 DNA sequence: TGCGCCAGCAGCCCTCGGGCAGGGGGAGATACGCAGTATTTT. Translating gives CASSPRAGGDTQYF. The V and J genes are TRBV4-3 and TRBJ2-3; 7 bases are shared with TRBD1. The CDR3 length is 14 residues. Germline CDR1 is LGHNA and CDR2 is YSLEER. The J segment lost 5 bases and the V segment lost 4 bases, leaving 6 bases of the junction unmatched.

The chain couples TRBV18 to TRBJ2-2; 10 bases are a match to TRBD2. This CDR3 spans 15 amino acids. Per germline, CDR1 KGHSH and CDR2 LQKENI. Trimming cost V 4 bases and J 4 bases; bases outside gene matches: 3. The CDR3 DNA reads TGTGCCAGCTCACTTGCTAGCGGGGGCACCGGGGAGCTGTTTTTT. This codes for CASSLASGGTGELFF.

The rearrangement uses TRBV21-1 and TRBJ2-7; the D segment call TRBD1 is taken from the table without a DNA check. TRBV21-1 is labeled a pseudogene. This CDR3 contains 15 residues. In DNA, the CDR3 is TGTGCCAGCAGCAGTAGCCGGGACAGGGGCTACGAGCAGTACTTC. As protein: CASSSSRDRGYEQYF.

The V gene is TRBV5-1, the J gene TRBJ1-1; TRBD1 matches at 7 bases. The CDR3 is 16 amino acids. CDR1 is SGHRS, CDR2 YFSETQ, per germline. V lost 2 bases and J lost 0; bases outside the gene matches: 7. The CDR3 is CASSFGWTGMNTEAFF. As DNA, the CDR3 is TGCGCCAGCAGCTTTGGTTGGACAGGTATGAACACTGAAGCTTTCTTT.

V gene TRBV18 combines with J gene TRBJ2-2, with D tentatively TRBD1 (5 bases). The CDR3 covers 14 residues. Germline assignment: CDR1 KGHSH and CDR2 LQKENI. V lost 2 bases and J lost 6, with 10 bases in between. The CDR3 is CASSPIPGSGELFF. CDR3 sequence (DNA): TGTGCCAGCTCACCAATTCCAGGGTCCGGGGAGCTGTTTTTT.

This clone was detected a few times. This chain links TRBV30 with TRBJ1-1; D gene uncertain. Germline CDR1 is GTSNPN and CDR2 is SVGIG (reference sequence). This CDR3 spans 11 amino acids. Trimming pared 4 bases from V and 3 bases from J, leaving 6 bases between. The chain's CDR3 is CAWTGYTEAFF. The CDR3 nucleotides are TGTGCCTGGACCGGTTACACTGAAGCTTTCTTT.

The CDR3 loop is CASSGQGAKYF. The CDR3 DNA sequence: TGCGCCAGCAGCGGCCAGGGGGCGAAGTACTTC. This chain links TRBV5-1 with TRBJ2-7; TRBD1 matches at 8 bases. CDR3 size: 11 residues. Trimming cost V 4 bases and J 11 bases; bases outside gene matches: 5. Germline CDR1 SGHRS, CDR2 YFSETQ. The full variable domain, in which reference TRBV5-1 and TRBJ2-7 provide the parts outside the CDR3, is KAGVTQTPRYLIKTRGQQVTLSCSPISGHRSVSWYQQTPGQGLQFLFEYFSETQRNKGNFPGRFSGRQFSNSRSEMNVSTLELGDSALYLCASSGQGAKYFGPGTRLTVT.

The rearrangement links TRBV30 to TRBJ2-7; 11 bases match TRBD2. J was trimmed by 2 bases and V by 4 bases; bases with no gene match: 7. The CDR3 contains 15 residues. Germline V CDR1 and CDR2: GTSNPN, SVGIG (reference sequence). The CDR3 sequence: CAWTHTSGSAYEQYF. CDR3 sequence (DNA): TGTGCCTGGACACACACTAGCGGGAGCGCCTACGAGCAGTACTTC.

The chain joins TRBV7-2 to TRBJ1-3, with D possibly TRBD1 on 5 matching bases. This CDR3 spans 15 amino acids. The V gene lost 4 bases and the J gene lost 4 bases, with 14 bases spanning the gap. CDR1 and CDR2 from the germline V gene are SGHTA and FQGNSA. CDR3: CASSSSVRGGNTIYF. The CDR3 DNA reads TGTGCCAGCAGCTCATCTGTACGGGGGGGAAACACCATATATTTT.